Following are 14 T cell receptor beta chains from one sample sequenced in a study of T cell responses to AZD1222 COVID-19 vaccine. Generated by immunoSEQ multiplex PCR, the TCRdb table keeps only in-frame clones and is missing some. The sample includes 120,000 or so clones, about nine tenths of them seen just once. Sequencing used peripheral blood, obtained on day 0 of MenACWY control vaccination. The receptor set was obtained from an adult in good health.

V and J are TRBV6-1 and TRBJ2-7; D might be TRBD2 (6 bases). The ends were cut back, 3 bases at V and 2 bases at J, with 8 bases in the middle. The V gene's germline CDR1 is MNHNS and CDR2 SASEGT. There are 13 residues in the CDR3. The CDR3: CASSDRTTYEQYF. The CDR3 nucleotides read TGTGCCAGCAGTGACAGGACTACCTACGAGCAGTACTTC.

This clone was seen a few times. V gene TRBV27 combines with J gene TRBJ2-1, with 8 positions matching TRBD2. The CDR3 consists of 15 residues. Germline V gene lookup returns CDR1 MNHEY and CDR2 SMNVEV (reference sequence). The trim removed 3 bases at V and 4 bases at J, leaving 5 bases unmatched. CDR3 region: CASSLLAGPYNEQFF. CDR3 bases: TGTGCCAGCAGTTTGCTAGCGGGCCCGTACAATGAGCAGTTCTTC.

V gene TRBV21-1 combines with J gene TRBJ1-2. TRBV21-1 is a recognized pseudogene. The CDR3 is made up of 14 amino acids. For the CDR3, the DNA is TGTGCCAGCAGGGTCGCGCAGCAACATTATGGCTACACCTTC. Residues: CASRVAQQHYGYTF.

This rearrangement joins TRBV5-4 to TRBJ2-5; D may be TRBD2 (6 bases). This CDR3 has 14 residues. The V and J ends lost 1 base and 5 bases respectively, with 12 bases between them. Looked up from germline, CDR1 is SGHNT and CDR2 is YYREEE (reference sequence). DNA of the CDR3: TGTGCCAGCAGCTTGAAGGGTGGAGGGGAGACCCAGTACTTC. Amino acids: CASSLKGGGETQYF. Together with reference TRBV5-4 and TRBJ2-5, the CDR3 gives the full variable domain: ETGVTQSPTHLIKTRGQQVTLRCSSQSGHNTVSWYQQALGQGPQFIFQYYREEENGRGNFPPRFSGLQFPNYSSELNVNALELDDSALYLCASSLKGGGETQYFGPGTRLLVL.

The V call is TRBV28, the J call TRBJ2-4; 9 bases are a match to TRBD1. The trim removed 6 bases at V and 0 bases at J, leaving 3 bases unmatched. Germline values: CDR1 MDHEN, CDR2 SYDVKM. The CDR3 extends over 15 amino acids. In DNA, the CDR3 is TGTGCCAGCAGCCGGACAGGGGTAGCCAAAAACATTCAGTACTTC. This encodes CASSRTGVAKNIQYF. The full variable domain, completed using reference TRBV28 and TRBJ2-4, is DVKVTQSSRYLVKRTGEKVFLECVQDMDHENMFWYRQDPGLGLRLIYFSYDVKMKEKGDIPEGYSVSREKKERFSLILESASTNQTSMYLCASSRTGVAKNIQYFGAGTRLSVL.

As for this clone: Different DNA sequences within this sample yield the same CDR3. The CDR3 loop reads CASTRQGLSNQPQHF. DNA for the CDR3: TGTGCCAGCACCCGACAGGGGCTTAGCAATCAGCCCCAGCATTTT. The genes are TRBV6-5 and TRBJ1-5; TRBD1 matches 8 bases. V was pared by 7 bases and J by 0 bases, with 5 bases of the junction left unmatched. This CDR3 region has 15 residues. The germline CDR1 and CDR2 sequences are MNHEY and SVGAGI.

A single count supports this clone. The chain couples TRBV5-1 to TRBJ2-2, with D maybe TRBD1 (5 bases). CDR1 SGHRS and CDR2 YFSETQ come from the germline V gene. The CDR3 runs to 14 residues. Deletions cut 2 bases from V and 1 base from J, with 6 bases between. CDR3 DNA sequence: TGCGCCAGCAGCTTCAGGGAGAACACCGGGGAGCTGTTTTTT. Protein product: CASSFRENTGELFF.

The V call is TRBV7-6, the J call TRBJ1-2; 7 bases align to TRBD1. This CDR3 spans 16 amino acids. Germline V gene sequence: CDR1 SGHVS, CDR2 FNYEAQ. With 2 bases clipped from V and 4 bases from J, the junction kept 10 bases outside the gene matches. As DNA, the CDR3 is TGTGCCAGCAGCTTATTAGGGGGACAGCGAAGCTATGGCTACACCTTC. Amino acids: CASSLLGGQRSYGYTF. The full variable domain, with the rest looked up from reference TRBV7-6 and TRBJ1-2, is GAGVSQSPRYKVTKRGQDVALRCDPISGHVSLYWYRQALGQGPEFLTYFNYEAQQDKSGLPNDRFSAERPEGSISTLTIQRTEQRDSAMYRCASSLLGGQRSYGYTFGSGTRLTVV.

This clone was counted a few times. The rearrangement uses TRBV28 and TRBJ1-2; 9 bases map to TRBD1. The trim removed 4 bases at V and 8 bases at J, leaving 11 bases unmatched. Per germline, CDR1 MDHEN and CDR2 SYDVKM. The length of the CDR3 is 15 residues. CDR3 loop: CASSYRDRVTLGYTF. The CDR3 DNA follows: TGTGCCAGCAGTTACCGGGACAGGGTGACCTTGGGCTACACCTTC.

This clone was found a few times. This CDR3 reads CASSPGHLNEKLFF. The CDR3 DNA reads TGTGCCAGCAGTCCGGGACATCTTAATGAAAAACTGTTTTTT. This rearrangement joins TRBV28 to TRBJ1-4, with D possibly being TRBD1 (6 bases). Deletions cut 5 bases from V and 4 bases from J, with 11 bases between. The CDR3 extends over 14 amino acids. Germline V gene lookup returns CDR1 MDHEN and CDR2 SYDVKM.

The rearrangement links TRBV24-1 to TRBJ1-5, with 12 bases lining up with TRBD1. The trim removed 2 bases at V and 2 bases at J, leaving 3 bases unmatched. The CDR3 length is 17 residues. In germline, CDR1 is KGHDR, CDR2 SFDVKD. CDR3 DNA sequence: TGTGCCACCAGTGATTCGGGACAGGGGGCTCGCAATCAGCCCCAGCATTTT. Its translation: CATSDSGQGARNQPQHF.

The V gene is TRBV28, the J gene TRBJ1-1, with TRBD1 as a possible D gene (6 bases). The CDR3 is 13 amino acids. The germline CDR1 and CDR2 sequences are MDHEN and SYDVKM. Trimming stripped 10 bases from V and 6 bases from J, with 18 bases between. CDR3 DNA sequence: TGTGCCACTAGGTTAGGGGGTAACCCTGAAGCTTTCTTT. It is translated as CATRLGGNPEAFF.

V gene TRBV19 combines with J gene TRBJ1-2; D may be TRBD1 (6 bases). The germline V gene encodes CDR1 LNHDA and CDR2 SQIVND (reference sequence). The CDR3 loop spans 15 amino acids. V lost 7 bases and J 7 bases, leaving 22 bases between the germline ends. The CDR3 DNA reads TGTGCCAGTATCCCCTATGAAGGGGGAGATGGTGGCTACACCTTC. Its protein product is CASIPYEGGDGGYTF.

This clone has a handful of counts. In DNA form, the CDR3 reads TGTGCCAGCAGCTTTTCCTTCAAGGGGCAGGCTACCTACGAGCAGTACTTC. This gives the protein CASSFSFKGQATYEQYF. The chain employs TRBV7-6 and TRBJ2-7; D is possibly TRBD1 (5 bases). V was trimmed by 3 bases and J by 2 bases, leaving 20 bases between them. CDR1 and CDR2 from the germline V gene are SGHVS and FNYEAQ. This CDR3 comprises 17 residues.